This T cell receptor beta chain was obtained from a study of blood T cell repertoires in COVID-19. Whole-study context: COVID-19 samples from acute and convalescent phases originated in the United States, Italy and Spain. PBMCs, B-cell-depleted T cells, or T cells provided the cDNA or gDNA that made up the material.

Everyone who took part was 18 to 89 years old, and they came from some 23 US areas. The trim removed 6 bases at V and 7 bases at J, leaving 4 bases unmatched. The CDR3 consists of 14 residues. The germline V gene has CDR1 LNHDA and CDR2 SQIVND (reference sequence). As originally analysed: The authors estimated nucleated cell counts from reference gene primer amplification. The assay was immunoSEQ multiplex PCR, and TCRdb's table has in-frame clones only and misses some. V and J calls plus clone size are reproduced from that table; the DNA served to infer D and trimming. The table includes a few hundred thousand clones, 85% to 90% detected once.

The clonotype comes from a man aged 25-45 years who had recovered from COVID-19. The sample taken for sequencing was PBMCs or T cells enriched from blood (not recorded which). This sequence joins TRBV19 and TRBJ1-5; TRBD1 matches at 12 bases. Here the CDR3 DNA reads TGTGCCAGTAGCCGGGACAGGGGGCAGCAGCCCCAGCATTTT. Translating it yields CASSRDRGQQPQHF.